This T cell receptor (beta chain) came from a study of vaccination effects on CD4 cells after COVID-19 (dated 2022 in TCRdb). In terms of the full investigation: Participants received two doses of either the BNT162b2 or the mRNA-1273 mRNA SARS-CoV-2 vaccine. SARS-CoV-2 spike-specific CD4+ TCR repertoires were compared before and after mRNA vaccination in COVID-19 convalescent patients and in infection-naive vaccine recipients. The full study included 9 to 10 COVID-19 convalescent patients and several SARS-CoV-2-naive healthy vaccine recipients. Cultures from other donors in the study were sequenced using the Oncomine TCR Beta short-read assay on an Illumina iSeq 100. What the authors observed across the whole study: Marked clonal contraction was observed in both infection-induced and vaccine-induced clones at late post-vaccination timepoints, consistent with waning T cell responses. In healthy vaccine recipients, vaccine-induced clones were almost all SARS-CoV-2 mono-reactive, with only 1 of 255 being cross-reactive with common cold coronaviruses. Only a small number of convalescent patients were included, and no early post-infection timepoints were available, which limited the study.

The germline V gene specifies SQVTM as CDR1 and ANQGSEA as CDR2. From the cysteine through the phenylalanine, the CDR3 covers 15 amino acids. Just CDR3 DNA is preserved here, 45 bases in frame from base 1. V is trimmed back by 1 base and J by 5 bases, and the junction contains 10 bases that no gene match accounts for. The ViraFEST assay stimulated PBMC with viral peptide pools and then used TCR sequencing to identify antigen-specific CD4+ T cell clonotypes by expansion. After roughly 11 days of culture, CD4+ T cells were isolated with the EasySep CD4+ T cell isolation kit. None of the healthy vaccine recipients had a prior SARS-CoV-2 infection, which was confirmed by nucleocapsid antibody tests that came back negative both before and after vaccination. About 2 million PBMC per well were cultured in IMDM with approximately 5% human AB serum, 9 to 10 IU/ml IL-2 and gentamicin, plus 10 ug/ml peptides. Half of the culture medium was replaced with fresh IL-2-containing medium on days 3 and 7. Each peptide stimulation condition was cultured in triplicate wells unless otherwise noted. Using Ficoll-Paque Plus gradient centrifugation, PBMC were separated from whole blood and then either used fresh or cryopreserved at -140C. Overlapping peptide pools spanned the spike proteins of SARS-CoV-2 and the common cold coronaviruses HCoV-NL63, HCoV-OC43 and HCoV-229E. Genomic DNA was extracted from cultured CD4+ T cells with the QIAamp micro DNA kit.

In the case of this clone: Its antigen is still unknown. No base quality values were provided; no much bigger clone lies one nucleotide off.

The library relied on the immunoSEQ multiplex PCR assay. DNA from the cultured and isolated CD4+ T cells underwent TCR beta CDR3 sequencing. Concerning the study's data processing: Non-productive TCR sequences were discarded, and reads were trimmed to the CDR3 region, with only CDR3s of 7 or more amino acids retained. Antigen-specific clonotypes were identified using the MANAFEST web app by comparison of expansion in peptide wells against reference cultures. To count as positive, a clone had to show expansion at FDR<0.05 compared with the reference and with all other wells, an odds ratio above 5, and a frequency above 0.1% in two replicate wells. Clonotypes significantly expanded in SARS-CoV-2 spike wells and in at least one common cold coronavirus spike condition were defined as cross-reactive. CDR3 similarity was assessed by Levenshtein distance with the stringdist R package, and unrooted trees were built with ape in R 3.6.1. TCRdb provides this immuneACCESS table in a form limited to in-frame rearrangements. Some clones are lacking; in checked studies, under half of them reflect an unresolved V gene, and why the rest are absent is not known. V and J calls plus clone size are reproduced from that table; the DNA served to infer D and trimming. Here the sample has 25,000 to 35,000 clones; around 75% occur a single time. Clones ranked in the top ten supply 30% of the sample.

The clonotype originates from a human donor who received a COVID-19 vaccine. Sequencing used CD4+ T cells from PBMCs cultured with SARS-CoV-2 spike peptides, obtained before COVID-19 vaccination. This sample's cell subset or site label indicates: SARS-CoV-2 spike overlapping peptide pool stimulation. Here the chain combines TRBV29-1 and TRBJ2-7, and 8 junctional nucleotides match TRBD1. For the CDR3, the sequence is CSVEGLDRGLHEQYF. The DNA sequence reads TGCAGCGTTGAAGGGCTCGACAGGGGTCTCCACGAGCAGTACTTC.